The 14 T cell receptor beta chains given below trace back to one sample, sequenced in a study of blood T cells in healthy people across ages. With a J-beta primer mix and a sample-barcoded 5' primer, a second PCR ran about 7 to 11 cycles. TCRdb re-derived calls from the 5' RACE reads in MiXCR, one entry per CDR3 protein. The repertoire holds about 720,000 distinct CDR3 sequences, with 25% as singletons. Separately, the same data were catalogued under a study of T cells of mothers and their children.

Sequencing input: blood. Receptors were obtained from a boy under 18 in good health.

The CDR3 region has the DNA TGTGCCAGCAGCTTAGAGGGGGCGGGTAGCTATGGCTACACCTTC. This codes for CASSLEGAGSYGYTF. The chain carries TRBV7-2 and TRBJ1-2; 7 nucleotides match TRBD1. The germline CDR1 and CDR2 sequences are SGHTA and FQGNSA. V lost 1 base to trimming and J lost 4 bases; unmatched junction nucleotides: 6. This CDR3 comprises 15 residues.

This clonotype was seen a few times. CDR3 nucleotide sequence: TGTGCCAGCAGCTTAACCGGGACTAGTAGGGAGGCCCAGTACTTC. This translates into CASSLTGTSREAQYF. The genes are TRBV7-6 and TRBJ2-5; 8 bases match TRBD2. This CDR3 spans 15 amino acids. J gave up 9 bases and V 2 bases, and 11 bases lay outside the gene matches. CDR1 and CDR2 from the germline V gene are SGHVS and FNYEAQ.

As for this clonotype: Germline is not matched at one junction end, which may reflect a read error. The gene calls are TRBV5-5 and TRBJ1-5, with TRBD1 identical over 10 bases. The CDR3 runs 18 residues. Germline V gene sequence: CDR1 SGHKS, CDR2 YYEKEE (reference sequence). CDR3 region: CASILRTGGWNSNQPQHF. CDR3 in DNA: TGTGCCAGCATCTTGAGGACAGGGGGATGGAATAGCAATCAGCCCCAGCATTTT.

The chain has TRBV5-4 and TRBJ1-4, with D uncertain. CDR1 and CDR2 from the germline V gene are SGHNT and YYREEE (reference sequence). The V gene lost 3 bases and the J gene lost 0 bases, with 9 bases spanning the gap. CDR3 size: 15 residues. CDR3 loop: CASSSGLSTNEKLFF. The CDR3 region has the DNA TGTGCCAGCAGCTCAGGACTCTCAACTAATGAAAAACTGTTTTTT. The whole variable domain, remainder taken from reference TRBV5-4 and TRBJ1-4, is ETGVTQSPTHLIKTRGQQVTLRCSSQSGHNTVSWYQQALGQGPQFIFQYYREEENGRGNFPPRFSGLQFPNYSSELNVNALELDDSALYLCASSSGLSTNEKLFFGSGTQLSVL.

This clonotype showed up just a few times. This sequence joins TRBV12-3 or TRBV12-4 and TRBJ2-3, with D perhaps TRBD2 (6 bases). The CDR3 sequence is 15 residues long. Between the trimmed V and J ends, which lost 2 bases and 0 bases, there was a span of 9 bases. The CDR3 here is CASSLTGDSTDTQYF. The CDR3 region has the DNA TGTGCCAGCAGTTTAACGGGGGATAGCACAGATACGCAGTATTTT.

The chain couples TRBV7-9 to TRBJ2-5, with 7 bases aligning to TRBD2. Germline CDR1 reads SEHNR; CDR2 reads FQNEAQ (reference sequence). The CDR3 runs to 13 residues. J was trimmed by 5 bases and V by 3 bases; bases with no gene match: 3. CDR3 DNA sequence: TGTGCCAGCAGCTTCGGGGAGGGGGAGACCCAGTACTTC. It translates to CASSFGEGETQYF.

The V gene is TRBV10-3, the J gene TRBJ1-6; maybe TRBD1 (5 bases). The CDR3 has 13 amino acids. Germline V gene lookup returns CDR1 ENHRY and CDR2 SYGVKD. Trimming removed 4 bases from V and 8 bases from J, with 9 bases in between. Written as DNA, the CDR3 is TGTGCCATCAGTGGGCCACAGGATTCACCCCTCCACTTT. This codes for CAISGPQDSPLHF.

In this sample, this clonotype turned up many times. The genes are TRBV27 and TRBJ2-7, with D possibly TRBD2 on 5 matching bases. Germline CDR1 and CDR2: MNHEY and SMNVEV (reference sequence). V dropped 6 bases and J dropped 1 base, with 10 bases sitting between them. CDR3 size: 13 residues. In DNA, the CDR3 is TGTGCCAGCAGCCGGACTGATTCCTACGAGCAGTACTTC. Translated, it gives CASSRTDSYEQYF.

The genes are TRBV20-1 and TRBJ1-1, with 8 bases identical to TRBD1. With V trimmed by 0 bases and J by 6 bases, 3 bases remained unmatched. From germline, CDR1 is DFQATT and CDR2 SNEGSKA (reference sequence). This CDR3 has 13 amino acids. The CDR3 loop is CSARDRGLAEAFF. The CDR3 DNA reads TGCAGTGCTAGAGACAGGGGGCTAGCTGAAGCTTTCTTT.

This chain links TRBV11-2 with TRBJ1-2, with D possibly being TRBD1 (6 bases). Germline assignment: CDR1 SGHAT and CDR2 FQNNGV. The CDR3 has 21 residues. With 2 bases removed from V and 0 bases from J, the gap between germline ends came to 28 bases. In DNA, the CDR3 is TGTGCCAGCAGCTTAATTTCGGGGGGCAGACGGTCCGGCCCAGCTAACTATGGCTACACCTTC. This translates into CASSLISGGRRSGPANYGYTF.

This clonotype turned up a few times. This chain joins TRBV29-1 and TRBJ2-7; TRBD2 agrees at 9 bases. Germline values: CDR1 SQVTM, CDR2 ANQGSEA. This CDR3 has 15 amino acids. With 7 bases clipped from V and 3 bases from J, the junction kept 13 bases outside the gene matches. The CDR3 DNA sequence: TGCAGCGCCCGGCTGATGCGGGAGGGCGGCTACGAGCAGTACTTC. It is translated as CSARLMREGGYEQYF.

This clonotype was found a few times. The rearrangement uses TRBV4-1 and TRBJ2-1; D is unclear. The J call is in doubt because the DNA end fits TRBJ2-7 better. The CDR3 is 15 residues long. Germline CDR1 reads MGHRA; CDR2 reads YSYEKL. The CDR3, as DNA: TGCGCCAGCAGCCAAAGCCCTGGCTTTTCCTACGAGCAGTACTTC. This translates into CASSQSPGFSYEQYF.

Here the CDR3 DNA reads TGTGCCAGCAGTCCCATGCTGGGTACCGCCCCCCAAGAGACCCAGTACTTC. Protein: CASSPMLGTAPQETQYF. The chain couples TRBV12-3 or TRBV12-4 to TRBJ2-5; D unresolved. This CDR3 has 17 residues. Between the trimmed V and J ends, which lost 5 bases and 1 base, there was a span of 20 bases.

This clonotype was found a few times. The chain uses TRBV20-1 and TRBJ2-7; 7 bases are shared with TRBD2. Germline loops: CDR1 DFQATT, CDR2 SNEGSKA (reference sequence). There are 12 residues in the CDR3. V lost 2 bases, J lost 6 bases, and 4 bases stayed unmatched. The CDR3 is CSARWGGGEQYF. The CDR3 bases are TGCAGTGCTAGATGGGGCGGGGGCGAGCAGTACTTC.